In this sample, the clone carrying this TCR beta chain turned up a few times. Antigen unknown. Treatment noted: oral pan-JAK inhibitor, 5-10 mg twice daily. Following extraction, RNA underwent reverse transcription to cDNA, which served as the sequencing template. Repertoires were generated with immunoSEQ multiplex PCR, while TCRdb's copy carries only in-frame clones and drops some. In the table there are about 120,000 clones, roughly 58% of which are singletons. The sample comes from a study of CD8+ T cells in alopecia areata. CDR3 length equals 14 residues. The V end lost 2 bases, the J end lost 8 bases, and 14 bases lay between the germline ends. From germline, CDR1 is LGHNA and CDR2 YSLEER. Study conclusions and caveats: Across lesional scalp, and particularly alopecia totalis/universalis, clonality surpassed that of normal scalp. Amid tofacitinib therapy, many expanded lesional clones stayed present in scalp and blood.

The input for sequencing was CD8+ T cells sorted from blood, taken at week 4, from a patient treated with tofacitinib. J is TRBJ2-3 and V is TRBV4-3; TRBD1 is a possible D gene (6 bases). The TCR comes from a human donor with alopecia areata. The CDR3 here is CASSQPSLGATQYF. In nucleotides, the CDR3 is TGCGCCAGCAGCCAACCCTCTCTGGGGGCTACGCAGTATTTT.